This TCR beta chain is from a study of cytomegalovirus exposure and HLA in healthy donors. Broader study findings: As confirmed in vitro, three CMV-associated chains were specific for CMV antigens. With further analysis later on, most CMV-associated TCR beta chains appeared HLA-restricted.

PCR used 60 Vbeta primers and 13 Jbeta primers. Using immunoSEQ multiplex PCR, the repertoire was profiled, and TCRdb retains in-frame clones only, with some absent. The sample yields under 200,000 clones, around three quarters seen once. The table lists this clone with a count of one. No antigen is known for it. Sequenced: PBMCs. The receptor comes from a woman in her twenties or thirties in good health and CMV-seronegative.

The CDR3 DNA follows: TGTGCCAGCAGTTACACATGGGGGGGCGAGCAGTACTTC. It specifies CASSYTWGGEQYF. V is TRBV6-5 and J is TRBJ2-5; the match to TRBD2 covers 7 bases. The J call may be mistaken, given a closer DNA end match to TRBJ2-7. From germline, CDR1 is MNHEY and CDR2 SVGAGI. CDR3 size: 13 residues.